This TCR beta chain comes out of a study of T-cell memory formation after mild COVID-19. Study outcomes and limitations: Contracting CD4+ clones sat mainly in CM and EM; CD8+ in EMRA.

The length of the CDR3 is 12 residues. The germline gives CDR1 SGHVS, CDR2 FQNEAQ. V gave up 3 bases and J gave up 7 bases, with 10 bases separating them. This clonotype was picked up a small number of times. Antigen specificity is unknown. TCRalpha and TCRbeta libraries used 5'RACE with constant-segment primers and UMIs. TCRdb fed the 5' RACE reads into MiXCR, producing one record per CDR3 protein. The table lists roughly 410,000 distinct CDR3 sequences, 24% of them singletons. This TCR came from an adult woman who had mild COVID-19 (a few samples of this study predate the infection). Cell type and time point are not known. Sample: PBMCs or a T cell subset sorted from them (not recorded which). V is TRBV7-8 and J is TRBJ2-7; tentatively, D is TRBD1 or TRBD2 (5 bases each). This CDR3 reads CASSFGGEEQYF. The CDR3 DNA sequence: TGTGCCAGCAGCTTTGGGGGAGAAGAGCAGTACTTC.